The 8 T cell receptor beta chains listed next were all sequenced from one sample in a study of blood T cell repertoires in COVID-19. Some clones are missing from TCRdb's copy, which holds only in-frame ones; the method was immunoSEQ multiplex PCR. The data contain around 130,000 clones, approximately 80% of them singletons. The sequenced material came from peripheral blood. These receptors originate from a woman between 55 and 75 years old with acute or convalescent COVID-19.

Points on this clone: The junction departs from germline at one end; a sequencing error may be responsible. The rearrangement joins TRBV14 to TRBJ2-5, with TRBD1 matching 9 bases. The CDR3 is 15 residues long. Germline values: CDR1 SGHDN, CDR2 FVKESK. The CDR3 DNA reads TGTGCCGGCAGCCATCGCCGGGACAGGGTAGGGACCCAGTACTTC. Its protein product is CAGSHRRDRVGTQYF.

The rearrangement joins TRBV6-1 to TRBJ2-1; the D gene is possibly TRBD2 (5 bases). Trimming took 0 bases from V and 9 from J, leaving 15 bases between them. CDR1 and CDR2 (germline): MNHNS, SASEGT. CDR3 size: 15 residues. The DNA for the CDR3 is TGTGCCAGCAGTGAAGCGAAGCGGAGTGAGGGTGAGCAGTTCTTC. Translated: CASSEAKRSEGEQFF.

The rearrangement uses TRBV5-1 and TRBJ1-6; TRBD1 is a possible D gene (6 bases). CDR1 and CDR2 (germline): SGHRS, YFSETQ. The ends were cut back, 7 bases at V and 9 bases at J, with 14 bases in the middle. The CDR3 has 13 amino acids. In DNA, the CDR3 is TGCGCCAGCTCCGGACAGTCGGGTTCACCCCTCCACTTT. This codes for CASSGQSGSPLHF.

The chain uses TRBV29-1 and TRBJ1-2; the D gene is possibly TRBD1 (5 bases). V was trimmed by 4 bases and J by 4 bases, leaving 10 bases between them. CDR3 length: 12 residues. Germline V CDR1 and CDR2: SQVTM, ANQGSEA. The CDR3 coding sequence is TGCAGCGTTGGTCAGGGCGGCTATGGCTACACCTTC. It yields the protein CSVGQGGYGYTF. Full variable domain (rest looked up from reference TRBV29-1 and TRBJ1-2): SAVISQKPSRDICQRGTSLTIQCQVDSQVTMMFWYRQQPGQSLTLIATANQGSEATYESGFVIDKFPISRPNLTFSTLTVSNMSPEDSSIYLCSVGQGGYGYTFGSGTRLTVV.

The rearrangement links TRBV4-2 to TRBJ2-2, with a weak D call TRBD2 (5 bases). Germline V gene sequence: CDR1 LGHNA, CDR2 YNFKEQ. Trimming removed 0 bases at V and 7 bases at J, with 15 bases between. This CDR3 contains 16 residues. Here the CDR3 DNA reads TGTGCCAGCAGCCAAGAAATGGGATCAGGAGGCGGGGAGCTGTTTTTT. Translated: CASSQEMGSGGGELFF.

The rearrangement joins TRBV7-3 to TRBJ2-1; D perhaps matches TRBD2 (6 bases). This CDR3 is built from 17 residues. Germline lookup yields CDR1 SGHTA and CDR2 FQGTGA. Trimming cost V 1 base and J 9 bases, with 22 bases left between them. This chain's CDR3 is CASSLRPYGDSRGEQFF. The DNA of the CDR3 is TGTGCCAGCAGCTTAAGACCTTATGGGGACTCCCGAGGTGAGCAGTTCTTC.

This clone was observed a single time. The chain is built from TRBV6-5 and TRBJ2-3, with D possibly TRBD1 on 6 matching bases. V was trimmed by 2 bases and J by 10 bases, leaving 19 bases between them. Germline CDR1 and CDR2: MNHEY and SVGAGI. The CDR3 is made up of 15 amino acids. The CDR3 reads CASSYTGQIGGSQYF. In nucleotides, the CDR3 is TGTGCCAGCAGTTACACGGGACAAATTGGGGGTTCGCAGTATTTT.

This chain uses TRBV28 with TRBJ1-5, with D possibly matching TRBD1 (6 bases). CDR1 is MDHEN, CDR2 SYDVKM, per germline. This CDR3 spans 17 amino acids. Trimming took off 2 bases at V and 0 bases at J, with 14 bases between the two ends. This CDR3 reads CASSLAGGAYSNQPQHF. The DNA for the CDR3 is TGTGCCAGCAGTTTAGCCGGGGGGGCATATAGCAATCAGCCCCAGCATTTT. Looking up the rest from reference TRBV28 and TRBJ1-5 gives the full variable domain: DVKVTQSSRYLVKRTGEKVFLECVQDMDHENMFWYRQDPGLGLRLIYFSYDVKMKEKGDIPEGYSVSREKKERFSLILESASTNQTSMYLCASSLAGGAYSNQPQHFGDGTRLSIL.